This TCR beta chain is drawn from a study of cytomegalovirus exposure and HLA in healthy donors. Method: immunoSEQ multiplex PCR; TCRdb's copy keeps in-frame clones and lacks some. The data hold 210,000 or so clones, with 88% observed a single time. Per the germline V gene, CDR1 is MDHEN and CDR2 is SYDVKM. The CDR3 contains 14 residues. Between the trimmed V and J ends, which lost 6 bases and 2 bases, there was a span of 13 bases. Study results and caveats: A later analysis found first-cohort TCR clusters tended to co-occur in the 90 to 150 validation repertoires. A classifier reportedly called cytomegalovirus status with high sensitivity and specificity.

Of note for this clone: The antigen remains undetermined.

This receptor was taken from a woman under 30 in good health and CMV-seronegative. The sample taken for sequencing was PBMCs. This chain uses TRBV28 with TRBJ1-1, with D tentatively TRBD1 (6 bases). The CDR3 coding sequence is TGTGCCAGCAGAGAGGGGGGGACCAACACTGAAGCTTTCTTT. Its protein is CASREGGTNTEAFF. The entire variable domain, with the rest obtained from reference TRBV28 and TRBJ1-1, is as follows: DVKVTQSSRYLVKRTGEKVFLECVQDMDHENMFWYRQDPGLGLRLIYFSYDVKMKEKGDIPEGYSVSREKKERFSLILESASTNQTSMYLCASREGGTNTEAFFGQGTRLTVV.